This T cell receptor (beta chain) was captured by sequencing in a study of tumor and adjacent non-tumor tissue in lung cancer. About the study: On average, productive TCRbeta reads reached around 4 million per sample. General study points: In normal lung, the top 100 clones were significantly more dominant than in tumor. Higher tumor TCR diversity was associated with shorter survival.

No cell sorting was done before RNA was extracted from the tissue. Between August and November 2014, newly diagnosed, chemotherapy-naive lung cancer patients underwent thoracic surgery in China. A word on this clonotype: Its antigen is not known.

The germline V gene has CDR1 SQVTM and CDR2 ANQGSEA. The length of the CDR3 is 11 residues. The library came from three nested PCR rounds adapted from ARM-PCR protocols. TCRdb recomputed calls from the multiplex PCR reads with MiXCR, one row per CDR3 protein. The sample gives 75,000 to 95,000 distinct CDR3 sequences, over 60% of which show up once; 8% to 10% is in the top ten. The sample was lung tumor tissue. The clonotype comes from a woman in her 40s with non-small cell lung cancer. The chain employs TRBV29-1 and TRBJ2-3; D is undetermined. The CDR3 nucleotides read TGCAATGTTCCATTTGGAGATACGCAGTATTTT. Its translation is CNVPFGDTQYF.